The 5 T cell receptor beta chains in this list originate from one sample, sequenced in a study of cytomegalovirus exposure and HLA in healthy donors (dated by TCRdb to the late 2010s). Libraries were constructed by the immunoSEQ multiplex PCR assay. For the multiplex PCR, a mixture combining 60 forward primers for TCR Vbeta segments and 13 reverse primers for TCR Jbeta segments was used. Held by TCRdb, this immuneACCESS table contains in-frame sequences only and omits some clones. Under half of the omission traces to an unresolved V gene where checked; the cause of the rest is unknown. In this sample the table shows fewer than 250,000 clones, over 70% of which occur a single time. About 1.6% of the sample is taken by the ten largest. Source material: PBMCs. All receptors come from a woman younger than 30 in good health and CMV-seronegative.

The chain recombines TRBV6-4 with TRBJ2-3, with 10 nucleotides matching TRBD2. This CDR3 region has 16 residues. The V segment lost 3 bases and the J segment 0 bases; nucleotides outside the gene matches: 3. Germline V gene data show CDR1 as MRHNA and CDR2 as SNTAGT. CDR3 in DNA: TGTGCCAGCAGTGAGGCTAGCGGGGGAAGCACAGATACGCAGTATTTT. Translating it yields CASSEASGGSTDTQYF.

The rearrangement joins TRBV7-9 to TRBJ1-3; D gene uncertain. The V end lost 4 bases, the J end lost 4 bases, and 11 bases lay between the germline ends. The CDR3 has 14 residues. Germline CDR1 SEHNR, CDR2 FQNEAQ (reference sequence). In DNA, the CDR3 is TGTGCCAGCAGCTCTGCAGGCTACGGAAACACCATATATTTT. This gives the protein CASSSAGYGNTIYF.

The rearrangement joins TRBV10-1 to TRBJ1-1; no firm D call. Trimming pared 0 bases from V and 10 bases from J, leaving 12 bases between. Germline V CDR1 and CDR2: WNHNN, SYGVQD (reference sequence). The CDR3 runs to 13 residues. DNA of the CDR3: TGCGCCAGCAGTGAGTCGAGCGGCGGCGGAGCTTTCTTT. This sequence encodes CASSESSGGGAFF.

This chain joins TRBV15 and TRBJ1-2, with 8 positions matching TRBD1. The CDR3 is 16 residues long. CDR1 and CDR2 from the germline V gene are LNHNV and YYDKDF (reference sequence). J lost 8 bases, V lost 0 bases, and 11 bases had no gene match. The CDR3 bases are TGTGCCACCAGCAGAGATGTAGGACAGGGCACGGGGGGCTACACCTTC. It specifies CATSRDVGQGTGGYTF.

The table lists this clone with a count of one. J is TRBJ1-1 and V is TRBV4-1, with D possibly being TRBD1 (6 bases). V shed 2 bases and J shed 1 base, with 14 bases lying between them. CDR1 is MGHRA and CDR2 is YSYEKL in the germline V gene. The CDR3 has 16 residues. The CDR3 sequence: CASSQSAATGNTEAFF. CDR3 nucleotide sequence: TGCGCCAGCAGCCAATCAGCGGCGACAGGGAACACTGAAGCTTTCTTT.